These T cell receptor beta chains were read from a single sample in a study of shared clonotypes between healthy human individuals. The assay was immunoSEQ multiplex PCR, and TCRdb's table has in-frame clones only and misses some. The data show fewer than 650,000 clones, about 79% seen once. Specimen: PBMCs. These receptors originate from a middle-aged woman in good health. Some clones in this sample may be carry-over from other donors' samples. The CDR3 runs from the conserved cysteine through the conserved F or W.

TRBV18	TRBJ1-5	CASSPNGEGQPQHF
TRBV25-1	TRBJ2-5	CASSDAGQETQYF
TRBV10-2	TRBJ1-3	CASSESFRGLDTIYF
TRBV11-2	TRBJ2-1	CASSSRLVVRIGSYNEQFF
TRBV5-5	TRBJ1-1	CASSSRVNTEAFF
TRBV2	TRBJ1-1	CASRKDRDPEAFF
TRBV2	TRBJ2-7	CASTSGVSYEQYF
TRBV18	TRBJ2-7	CASSEVPSYEQYF
TRBV5-4	TRBJ1-2	CASSPNHAGFSGGYTF
TRBV11-2	TRBJ2-5	CASAPGVQETQYF
TRBV30	TRBJ2-2	CAWETENTGELFF
TRBV30	TRBJ2-7	CAWNRGGSYEQYF
TRBV5-1	TRBJ2-1	CASSLLRNEQFF
TRBV11-2	TRBJ2-3	CASNPSSERWDTQYF
TRBV28	TRBJ2-7	CASRESTGFRYEQYF
TRBV9	TRBJ2-1	CASSVGGLAVYNEQFF
TRBV11-2	TRBJ2-1	CASSFAWAGSHNEQFF
TRBV14	TRBJ2-1	CASSSRLGLAVFEQFF
TRBV7-9	TRBJ2-7	CASSPRRDSSYEQYF
TRBV5-4	TRBJ2-7	CASSWDRTLLEQYF
TRBV28	TRBJ2-1	CASSFPAASYNEQFF
TRBV4-2	TRBJ2-1	CATSSGGEQFF
TRBV9	TRBJ2-7	CASTPPGREGEGAYEQYF
TRBV5-1	TRBJ2-2	CASSLASGRPNTGELFF
TRBV15	TRBJ1-4	CATSRGDSAGANEKLFF
TRBV28	TRBJ1-4	CASSLRGLLNEKLFF
TRBV5-8	TRBJ1-1	CASSLGDNIGAAFF
TRBV7-9	TRBJ2-5	CASGQGLNQETQYF
TRBV11-2	TRBJ2-2	CASSFTRGGPNTGELFF
TRBV7-3	TRBJ2-7	CASSLIGGRAPNEQYF
TRBV10-2	TRBJ1-4	CASSDHWGTGKAATNEKLFF
TRBV2	TRBJ2-7	CASSALGFGEQYF
TRBV30	TRBJ2-3	CAWSTRTDTQYF
TRBV15	TRBJ2-7	CATSRARSSYEQYF
TRBV25-1	TRBJ1-1	CASSELRGADYTEAFF
TRBV11-3	TRBJ2-3	CASSLGPSGSTDTQYF
TRBV5-4	TRBJ2-5	CASSRDPEETQYF
TRBV6-6	TRBJ2-2	CASTRVFAGELFF
TRBV6-5	TRBJ2-5	CASSYSVVKTQYF
TRBV6-6	TRBJ1-3	CASSWTGSGNTIYF
TRBV19	TRBJ1-1	CASSRAGGRNTEAFF
TRBV4-1	TRBJ1-6	CASSQDLGGGDSPLHF
TRBV6-6	TRBJ1-2	CASSTGTGAHYGYTF
TRBV28	TRBJ1-1	CASSLSFGVTEAFF